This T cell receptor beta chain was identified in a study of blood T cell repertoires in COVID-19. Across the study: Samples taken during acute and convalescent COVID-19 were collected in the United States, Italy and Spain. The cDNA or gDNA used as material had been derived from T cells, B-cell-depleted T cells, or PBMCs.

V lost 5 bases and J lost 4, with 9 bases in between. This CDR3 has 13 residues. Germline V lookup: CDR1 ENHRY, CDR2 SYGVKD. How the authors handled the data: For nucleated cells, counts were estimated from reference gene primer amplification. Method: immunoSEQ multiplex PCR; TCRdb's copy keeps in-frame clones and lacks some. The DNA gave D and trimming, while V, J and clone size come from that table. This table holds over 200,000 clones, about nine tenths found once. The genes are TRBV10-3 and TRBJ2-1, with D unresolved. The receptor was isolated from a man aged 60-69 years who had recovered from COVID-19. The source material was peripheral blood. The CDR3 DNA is TGTGCCATCAGTTTAGACGGGTACAATGAGCAGTTCTTC. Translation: CAISLDGYNEQFF.